The 29 T cell receptor beta chains below all came from one sample that was sequenced in a study of control samples from healthy donors and cancer patients. Produced via immunoSEQ multiplex PCR; TCRdb's table is partial and in-frame only. The repertoire holds 100,000 to 150,000 clones, with approximately 89% as singletons. Specimen: blood. The receptors originated from a man between 18 and 35 years old in good health.

The V and J genes are TRBV11-2 and TRBJ2-6; 7 bases map to TRBD1. J lost 3 bases, V lost 0 bases, and 5 bases had no gene match. The CDR3 contains 17 residues. Per germline, CDR1 SGHAT and CDR2 FQNNGV. This chain's CDR3 is CASSLDRDSFGANVLTF. CDR3 sequence (DNA): TGTGCCAGCAGCTTAGATAGGGACAGCTTTGGGGCCAACGTCCTGACTTTC.

V usage is TRBV5-6 and J usage is TRBJ2-2, with 8 nucleotides matching TRBD2. The CDR3 has 18 amino acids. With 4 bases clipped from V and 4 bases from J, the junction kept 15 bases outside the gene matches. CDR1 and CDR2 from the germline V gene are SGHDT and YYEEEE. DNA of the CDR3: TGTGCCAGCAGCGCACCGGGACTAGTATGGCCGTTCACCGGGGAGCTGTTTTTT. As protein: CASSAPGLVWPFTGELFF.

The genes are TRBV5-1 and TRBJ1-6, with D possibly matching TRBD1 (6 bases). Germline CDR1 SGHRS, CDR2 YFSETQ. The CDR3 totals 13 residues. Trimming removed 2 bases from V and 8 bases from J, with 8 bases in between. The CDR3: CASSLNRDSPLHF. As DNA, the CDR3 is TGCGCCAGCAGCTTAAACAGGGATTCACCCCTCCACTTT.

The J gene is TRBJ1-2, the V gene TRBV28, with D unclear. CDR1 is MDHEN and CDR2 is SYDVKM in the germline V gene. Trimming left V 3 bases short and J 4 bases short, with 6 bases between. This CDR3 region has 12 residues. CDR3 in DNA: TGTGCCAGCAGTTTGAGAGGCTATGGCTACACCTTC. Amino acid sequence: CASSLRGYGYTF.

J is TRBJ1-1 and V is TRBV5-5, with D possibly TRBD1 on 5 matching bases. This CDR3 contains 15 residues. In germline, CDR1 is SGHKS, CDR2 YYEKEE (reference sequence). Trimming pared 7 bases from V and 4 bases from J, leaving 20 bases between. CDR3 DNA: TGTGCCAGCCGTTCTTCGCGGGGCCTAGGCACTGAAGCTTTCTTT. It translates to CASRSSRGLGTEAFF.

The CDR3 coding sequence is TGTGCCAGCAGCTTAGTCAGTAATGAAAAACTGTTTTTT. Its protein product is CASSLVSNEKLFF. This sequence joins TRBV7-6 and TRBJ1-4; D ambiguous. The CDR3 runs to 13 residues. Germline-derived CDR1 and CDR2 are SGHVS and FNYEAQ. With 1 base removed from V and 4 bases from J, the gap between germline ends came to 4 bases. Variable domain in full (rest from reference TRBV7-6 and TRBJ1-4): GAGVSQSPRYKVTKRGQDVALRCDPISGHVSLYWYRQALGQGPEFLTYFNYEAQQDKSGLPNDRFSAERPEGSISTLTIQRTEQRDSAMYRCASSLVSNEKLFFGSGTQLSVL.

The chain carries TRBV11-2 and TRBJ2-7; no reliable D call. The CDR3 is 13 amino acids. Trimming shortened V by 8 bases and J by 0 bases, and 11 bases separated the two germline ends. Germline CDR1 SGHAT, CDR2 FQNNGV. The CDR3 region has the DNA TGTGCCAGCGCCATCCTTAGCTCCTACGAGCAGTACTTC. Its protein is CASAILSSYEQYF.

The chain couples TRBV29-1 to TRBJ1-2, with 8 nucleotides matching TRBD1. CDR1 is SQVTM, CDR2 ANQGSEA, per germline. The CDR3 extends over 13 amino acids. J gave up 7 bases and V 4 bases, and 8 bases lay outside the gene matches. The DNA for the CDR3 is TGCAGCGTTGTTAGGCAGGGGACAGGTGGCTACACCTTC. The encoded protein is CSVVRQGTGGYTF.

V usage is TRBV3-1 (or the pseudogene TRBV3-2) and J usage is TRBJ1-1; weak D call: TRBD1 (6 bases). Trimming left V 6 bases short and J 1 base short, with 12 bases between. This CDR3 comprises 14 residues. Germline loops: CDR1 LGHDT, CDR2 YNNKEL (reference sequence). CDR3 in DNA: TGTGCCAGCAGGCTTGGGACATCGAACACTGAAGCTTTCTTT. This gives the protein CASRLGTSNTEAFF.

The CDR3 here is CASSQDGPGQGALETQYF. The CDR3 DNA reads as TGCGCCAGCAGCCAAGATGGGCCGGGGCAGGGGGCATTAGAGACCCAGTACTTC. The chain recombines TRBV4-1 with TRBJ2-5, with 8 bases matching TRBD1. Germline loops: CDR1 MGHRA, CDR2 YSYEKL. V was clipped by 0 bases and J by 4 bases; unmatched bases: 13. The CDR3 covers 18 residues.

The rearrangement uses TRBV7-9 and TRBJ2-1; TRBD2 aligns across 15 bases. The germline CDR1 and CDR2 sequences are SEHNR and FQNEAQ (reference sequence). CDR3 length: 17 residues. The V gene end was trimmed by 4 bases and the J gene end by 4 bases; junction bases not matched to a gene: 5. The CDR3 nucleotides read TGTGCCAGCAGCTCATATGGACTAGCGGGGGGGTACAATGAGCAGTTCTTC. Translating gives CASSSYGLAGGYNEQFF.

The chain employs TRBV7-6 and TRBJ1-4; D gene ambiguous. Germline CDR1 is SGHVS and CDR2 is FNYEAQ. Trimming removed 1 base at V and 3 bases at J, with 9 bases between. CDR3 length: 15 amino acids. In DNA, the CDR3 is TGTGCCAGCAGCTTAGACGGTGCGGCTAATGAAAAACTGTTTTTT. Its translation: CASSLDGAANEKLFF.

J is TRBJ1-6 and V is TRBV4-1, with D possibly being TRBD1 (6 bases). Germline assignment: CDR1 MGHRA and CDR2 YSYEKL. Deletions cut 0 bases from V and 11 bases from J, with 17 bases between. The CDR3 runs to 16 residues. Here the CDR3 DNA reads TGCGCCAGCAGCCAAGAAGGGGGTAAGAGGGCCGCACCCCTCCACTTT. It encodes CASSQEGGKRAAPLHF.

This clone was detected once. This chain links TRBV19 with TRBJ1-1; no firm D call. CDR1 LNHDA and CDR2 SQIVND come from the germline V gene (reference sequence). This CDR3 has 13 residues. Deletions cut 5 bases from V and 3 bases from J, with 10 bases between. CDR3 protein: CASSVSVYTEAFF. CDR3 coding DNA: TGTGCCAGTAGTGTCAGCGTTTACACTGAAGCTTTCTTT.

This clone was detected once. CDR3 DNA sequence: TGTGCCAGTAGTATAGAGGGGCTGAAAAACATTCAGTACTTC. Its protein product is CASSIEGLKNIQYF. This sequence joins TRBV19 and TRBJ2-4; a weak D match, TRBD1 (5 bases). V lost 0 bases to trimming and J lost 4 bases, with 7 bases between them. The CDR3 runs 14 residues. The germline gives CDR1 LNHDA, CDR2 SQIVND (reference sequence).

The count of this clone is one. The genes are TRBV5-1 and TRBJ1-1; D is undetermined. V lost 4 bases and J 1 base, leaving 11 bases between the germline ends. This CDR3 comprises 14 residues. Per germline, CDR1 SGHRS and CDR2 YFSETQ. The chain's CDR3 is CASSGFAGNTEAFF. DNA for the CDR3: TGCGCCAGCAGCGGTTTCGCAGGGAACACTGAAGCTTTCTTT.

The V call is TRBV18, the J call TRBJ1-5; D is ambiguous. Germline V gene data show CDR1 as KGHSH and CDR2 as LQKENI. V lost 1 base and J 1 base, leaving 8 bases between the germline ends. The CDR3 covers 15 residues. CDR3 in DNA: TGTGCCAGCTCACCACTCCCACCCAGCAATCAGCCCCAGCATTTT. This gives the protein CASSPLPPSNQPQHF.

The chain employs TRBV7-9 and TRBJ2-1, with a tentative D call TRBD2 (6 bases). The germline CDR1 and CDR2 sequences are SEHNR and FQNEAQ (reference sequence). The CDR3 spans 16 residues. With 0 bases removed from V and 0 bases from J, the gap between germline ends came to 9 bases. The chain's CDR3 is CASSLAGGRSYNEQFF. DNA of the CDR3: TGTGCCAGCAGCTTAGCCGGGGGTCGCTCCTACAATGAGCAGTTCTTC.

CDR3 nucleotide sequence: TGCGCCAGCAGCTGGGGGCGAGCGGAGACCCAGTACTTC. Its translation is CASSWGRAETQYF. This chain joins TRBV5-1 and TRBJ2-5; tentatively, D is TRBD1 (6 bases). Trimming stripped 3 bases from V and 5 bases from J, with 11 bases between. The CDR3 has 13 residues. Germline values: CDR1 SGHRS, CDR2 YFSETQ.

The chain couples TRBV19 to TRBJ1-1; a possible D gene is TRBD1 (6 bases). Germline V gene sequence: CDR1 LNHDA, CDR2 SQIVND (reference sequence). V lost 8 bases to trimming and J lost 3 bases, with 13 bases between them. This CDR3 is 13 amino acids long. The CDR3 DNA follows: TGTGCCAGTGGGGGCAGGGAAGACACTGAAGCTTTCTTT. It yields the protein CASGGREDTEAFF.

V gene TRBV12-3 or TRBV12-4 combines with J gene TRBJ1-5, with 7 bases matching TRBD1. Unmatched junction bases numbered 3, after V lost 5 bases and J lost 5 bases. This CDR3 spans 13 amino acids. CDR3 residues: CASSRQGDQPQHF. CDR3 nucleotide sequence: TGTGCCAGCAGTCGACAGGGTGATCAGCCCCAGCATTTT.

V usage is TRBV10-3 and J usage is TRBJ1-6, with a tentative D call TRBD1 (5 bases). The germline gives CDR1 ENHRY, CDR2 SYGVKD. The CDR3 runs 14 residues. Deletions cut 7 bases from V and 7 bases from J, with 14 bases between. The DNA of the CDR3 is TGTGCCATCACCAAGGGGTTAGAGAATTCACCCCTCCACTTT. It yields the protein CAITKGLENSPLHF.

The chain links TRBV10-3 to TRBJ1-5; 8 positions match TRBD1. The length of the CDR3 is 16 residues. In germline, CDR1 is ENHRY, CDR2 SYGVKD. V shed 5 bases, J shed 1 base, and the junction held 7 bases outside the gene matches. In nucleotides, the CDR3 is TGTGCCATCAGTCCGGACAGGGCTTCGAGCAATCAGCCCCAGCATTTT. Translated, it gives CAISPDRASSNQPQHF.

The chain recombines TRBV21-1 with TRBJ1-2. TRBV21-1 corresponds to a pseudogene. The CDR3 runs 17 residues. As DNA, the CDR3 is TGTGCCAGCAGCAAAGACGGGGCGGGGGGCATTAACTATGGCTACACCTTC. As protein: CASSKDGAGGINYGYTF.

The rearrangement uses TRBV15 and TRBJ2-5; D possibly corresponds to TRBD1 (6 bases). The CDR3 has 14 amino acids. Germline V gives CDR1 LNHNV, CDR2 YYDKDF (reference sequence). Trimming pared 0 bases from V and 5 bases from J, leaving 10 bases between. The CDR3 DNA follows: TGTGCCACCAGCAGAGAACAGGGAAAGGAGACCCAGTACTTC. Translation: CATSREQGKETQYF.

The rearrangement joins TRBV6-5 to TRBJ2-1; TRBD1 aligns across 10 bases. Trimming at V came to 6 bases and at J to 7 bases, leaving 6 bases not matched to a gene. This CDR3 has 14 residues. In germline, CDR1 is MNHEY, CDR2 SVGAGI. CDR3 sequence: CASSRGQGRNEQFF. CDR3 nucleotides: TGTGCCAGCAGCCGGGGACAGGGGCGGAATGAGCAGTTCTTC.

The CDR3 here is CASSLSRLEGYTF. Here the CDR3 DNA reads TGTGCCAGCAGTTTAAGCCGGCTAGAAGGCTACACCTTC. The chain couples TRBV27 to TRBJ1-2, with D unresolved. Germline values: CDR1 MNHEY, CDR2 SMNVEV (reference sequence). Deletions cut 2 bases from V and 8 bases from J, with 12 bases between. The CDR3 totals 13 residues.

J is TRBJ2-3 and V is TRBV3-1 (or the pseudogene TRBV3-2), with a possible D match to TRBD1 (5 bases). V lost 0 bases and J 2 bases, leaving 12 bases between the germline ends. The CDR3 sequence is 16 residues long. In germline, CDR1 is LGHDT, CDR2 YNNKEL (reference sequence). CDR3 sequence (DNA): TGTGCCAGCAGCCAAGAAGGGGCAGCCTACACAGATACGCAGTATTTT. The encoded protein is CASSQEGAAYTDTQYF.

The chain couples TRBV30 to TRBJ2-7; D is unresolved. This CDR3 region has 13 residues. Deletions cut 0 bases from V and 4 bases from J, with 10 bases between. Germline assignment: CDR1 GTSNPN and CDR2 SVGIG (reference sequence). The CDR3 protein is CAWSVDIGYEQYF. The CDR3 DNA is TGTGCCTGGAGTGTAGACATTGGGTACGAGCAGTACTTC.